Included here is one T cell receptor (beta chain) sequence, with context. Its antigen target is currently unknown. No qualities accompany the bases; no much larger clone lies one base away. Healthy HIV-negative adults with no recently reported acute infections or vaccinations were included as donors. All donors were Caucasian adults living in Nashville, Tennessee, USA. Magnetic negative selection was used to enrich CD4+ T cells, after which naive cells were positively selected on CD45RA and the negative fraction became the memory subset. Blood was collected by leukapheresis, and PBMCs were isolated by Ficoll-Histopaque density gradient centrifugation and then cryopreserved in liquid nitrogen vapor phase. Analytical flow cytometry was used to check the purity and quantity of every magnetically sorted T cell population. From each sorted fraction, genomic DNA was isolated and quantified by UV absorbance on a Nanodrop 2000c.

Using the deep immunoSEQ assay, multiplex PCR amplified TCR CDR3 regions from genomic DNA. Genomic DNA extracted from each cell subset was distributed evenly over all wells of several immunoSEQ 96-well plates, and each plate served as one replicate. For sorted subsets, each replicate PCR was loaded with about 200 ng genomic DNA, equivalent to 30,000 or so T cell genomes. Purified libraries were quantified with a Qubit 3.0 fluorometer, sized on a Bioanalyzer 2100, and re-quantified with the KAPA Library Quantification kit. Every immunoSEQ 96-well plate was sequenced on a dedicated single-read 150-cycle Illumina NextSeq 550 flow cell. The paper's data handling went like this. Because only junctional sequences without quality scores were contained in the immunoSEQ output, filtering matching that applied to full-length reads could not be performed. To assign V/J genes and CDR3, sequences were annotated using PyIR, a Python wrapper for IgBLAST v1.9, with IMGT germline references. Any read was removed if the V/J assignment was weak (E-value above 1e-6), the CDR3 was missing, or the read contained stop codons, out-of-frame junctions, or ambiguous translated residues. A V3J clonotype was defined by an identical inferred V gene, J gene, and CDR3 amino acid sequence. Percentage overlap between repertoires was computed as shared unique clonotypes divided by the size of the smaller repertoire. Repertoire richness was assessed with RTK rarefaction, the Chao1 estimator, and Recon v2.1 estimates of unobserved clonotypes. OLGA was used to compute generation probabilities for all TCRbeta clonotypes that the gDNA method yielded from a few donors. TCRdb provides this immuneACCESS table in a form limited to in-frame rearrangements. Some clones are lacking; in checked studies, under half of them reflect an unresolved V gene, and why the rest are absent is not known. V and J calls and clone size are copied from that table; D and trimming were computed from the DNA. The sample has about 520,000 clones on record, roughly 95% of them singletons. The ten largest clones add up to about 0.067% of the sample.

CDR1 and CDR2 (SSHAT, FNYEAQ) derive from the germline V gene (reference sequence). V and J are truncated by 1 base and 7 bases respectively, leaving an intervening sequence of 9 bases. There are 13 amino acids in the CDR3, from cysteine to phenylalanine inclusive. Only the CDR3 part of the read is kept: 39 bases, read in frame from the first base. This entry comes from a study of shared clonotypes between healthy human individuals (dated by TCRdb to about 2020). Concerning the study at large: Two women and a few men aged 18 to 49 years were included in the cohort. For each donor, CD4 naive and CD4 memory were each given three plates, CD8 naive was given two plates, and CD8 memory was given one plate. To increase sequencing depth and limit assay-specific biases, different laboratories used diverse techniques to prepare libraries and sequence TCR repertoires. The study deeply sequenced blood TCR repertoires of about 5 healthy adults to estimate repertoire size and the extent of clonotype sharing between individuals. Between about 0.8 and 9 billion PBMCs per donor were obtained by leukapheresis.

Points the paper makes about the study in general: Sampling was restricted to blood, and TCR repertoires in tissue are likely to differ from TCR repertoires in blood. Naive subsets generally had larger estimated clonotype richness than memory subsets did. Compared with non-shared clonotypes, the clonotypes found in all four sorted-subset donors had higher generation probabilities. Pairwise subsampling led to the expectation that sequencing depth would affect the degree of clonotype sharing among donors. When several donors were compared, the shared fraction of clonotypes was around 5% for naive CD4, roughly 3.3% for naive CD8, 2.3% for memory CD4, and less than 0.45% for memory CD8. The small number of donors limited the genetic and exposure-history diversity represented. Rarefaction of sorted-subset datasets indicated incomplete sequencing despite the large sequencing depth.

This clonotype was obtained from a woman in her thirties in good health. The sequencing sample was made of naive CD4+ T cells sorted from blood. Read against the paper, the sample's cell subset or site label means: CD45RA+ positively selected. This chain is built from TRBV7-7 and TRBJ2-3; no D gene is confidently identified. The sequenced DNA: TGTGCCAGCAGCTTAGGGGAAGGTAATACGCAGTATTTT. This is translated as CASSLGEGNTQYF.